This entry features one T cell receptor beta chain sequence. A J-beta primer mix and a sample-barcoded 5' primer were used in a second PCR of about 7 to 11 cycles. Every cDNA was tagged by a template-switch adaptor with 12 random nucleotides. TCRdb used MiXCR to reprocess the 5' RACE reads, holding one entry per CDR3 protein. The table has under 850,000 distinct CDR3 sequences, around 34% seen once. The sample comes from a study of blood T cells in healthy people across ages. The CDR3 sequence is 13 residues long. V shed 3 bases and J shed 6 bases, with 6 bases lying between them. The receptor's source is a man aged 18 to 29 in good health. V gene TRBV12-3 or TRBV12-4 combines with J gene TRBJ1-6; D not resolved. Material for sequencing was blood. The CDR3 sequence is CASSLRSNSPLHF. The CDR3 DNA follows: TGTGCCAGCAGTTTGAGATCTAATTCACCCCTCCACTTT.